This is a list of T cell receptor beta chains from one sample in a study of T cell clonotyping in hematopoietic cell transplantation. Clones were read by immunoSEQ multiplex PCR, and TCRdb kept only the in-frame ones, dropping some. Found here are 25,000 to 35,000 clones, roughly 91% of them singletons; the top ten hold 2% to 2.5%. The sample here was peripheral blood mononuclear cells, taken before stem cell transplant. These receptors came from a man aged 50 to 59 with acute myeloid leukemia. Some clones in this sample may be carry-over from other donors' samples. The CDR3 runs from the conserved cysteine through the conserved F or W. A D gene is named only where the DNA matches it firmly. Part of the rows lack a size; the others show once, few, many or a class for expanded clones.

d_call clone_size j_call v_call cdr3_aa cdr3_nt
TRBD1 - TRBJ1-5 TRBV28 CASSFLTGTGGVLSNQPQHF TGTGCCAGCAGTTTTCTGACCGGGACAGGGGGCGTATTGAGCAATCAGCCCCAGCATTTT
- - TRBJ2-7 TRBV27 CASSQGKDLYEQYF TGTGCCAGCAGCCAAGGAAAAGACCTCTACGAGCAGTACTTC
- - TRBJ2-5 TRBV2 CASSAVPVRGTQYF TGTGCCAGCAGTGCGGTTCCGGTCAGGGGGACCCAGTACTTC
- - TRBJ1-1 TRBV5-1 CASSLARASGQNTEAFF TGCGCCAGCAGCTTGGCCAGGGCGTCGGGGCAGAACACTGAAGCTTTCTTT
- - TRBJ2-3 TRBV18 CASSPQRDNADTQYF TGTGCCAGCTCACCGCAGAGGGATAACGCAGATACGCAGTATTTT
- - TRBJ2-2 TRBV29-1 CSFRRLTGELFF TGCAGCTTCCGAAGGTTAACCGGGGAGCTGTTTTTT
- once TRBJ2-7 TRBV5-8 CASSLLDPRRRQYF TGTGCCAGCAGCTTGTTAGACCCGCGAAGGAGGCAGTACTTC
TRBD2 - TRBJ2-3 TRBV2 CASSEGGSGGYF TGTGCCAGCAGTGAAGGCGGGTCGGGGGGGTATTTT
- - TRBJ2-2 TRBV5-1 CASSLTVNTGELFF TGCGCCAGCAGCTTGACGGTGAACACCGGGGAGCTGTTTTTT
TRBD1 - TRBJ2-5 TRBV7-6 CASSQTGGGETQYF TGTGCCAGCAGCCAAACAGGGGGCGGTGAGACCCAGTACTTC
- - TRBJ2-5 TRBV5-4 CASSWKQGGETQYF TGTGCCAGCAGCTGGAAACAGGGCGGAGAGACCCAGTACTTC
- once TRBJ1-5 TRBV5-5 CASSLRGSNQPQHF TGTGCCAGCAGCCTCCGGGGGAGCAATCAGCCCCAGCATTTT
- - TRBJ2-7 TRBV5-6 CASSLDNPATYEQYF TGTGCCAGCAGCTTGGACAACCCCGCCACCTACGAGCAGTACTTC
- - TRBJ2-7 TRBV9 CASSMSGRPYEQYF TGTGCCAGCAGCATGAGCGGGCGGCCCTACGAGCAGTACTTC
- once TRBJ1-2 TRBV27 CASSPRENYGYTF TGTGCCAGCAGTCCCCGGGAGAACTATGGCTACACCTTC
- - TRBJ2-7 TRBV5-6 CASSLGGSNEQYF TGTGCCAGCAGCTTGGGAGGGTCCAACGAGCAGTACTTC
- - TRBJ1-2 TRBV28 CASSPPIYGYTF TGTGCCAGCAGCCCACCTATCTATGGCTACACCTTC
- - TRBJ1-1 TRBV20-1 CSATSRKAFF TGCAGTGCAACTAGCAGAAAAGCTTTCTTT
- - TRBJ1-2 TRBV2 CASRAHYGYTF TGTGCCAGCAGGGCCCACTATGGCTACACCTTC
- - TRBJ1-2 TRBV9 CASSVDRGGYGYTF TGTGCCAGCAGCGTAGATCGGGGAGGCTATGGCTACACCTTC
TRBD2 - TRBJ2-1 TRBV29-1 CSGKESLAGTTSTNEQFF TGCAGCGGAAAGGAGAGCCTTGCCGGGACTACTTCTACCAATGAGCAGTTCTTC
TRBD1 - TRBJ2-7 TRBV19 CASSIFGTADYEQYF TGTGCCAGTAGTATATTCGGGACAGCAGACTACGAGCAGTACTTC
- - TRBJ2-7 TRBV2 CASSAVWDYEQYF TGTGCCAGCAGTGCGGTTTGGGACTACGAGCAGTACTTC
- - TRBJ1-2 TRBV9 CASSVVIGSGYTF TGTGCCAGCAGCGTAGTAATAGGGAGTGGCTACACCTTC
TRBD2 - TRBJ2-1 TRBV10-1 CASSPGTSRSNEQFF TGCGCCAGTAGTCCCGGGACTAGCCGATCCAATGAGCAGTTCTTC
- - TRBJ1-2 TRBV4-2 CASSLRSGYGYTF TGTGCCAGCAGCTTGCGGTCAGGGTATGGCTACACCTTC
- - TRBJ1-3 TRBV7-2 CASSSTRDRWASGNTIYF TGTGCCAGCAGCTCCACCAGGGACCGATGGGCCTCTGGAAACACCATATATTTT
- - TRBJ2-7 TRBV21-1 CASTHSRGRLHEQYF TGTGCCAGCACCCACAGTAGAGGGAGGCTCCACGAGCAGTACTTC
- - TRBJ2-2 TRBV30 CAWSVPRGGRSTGELFF TGTGCCTGGAGTGTACCTCGGGGAGGACGGAGCACCGGGGAGCTGTTTTTT
TRBD1 - TRBJ1-1 TRBV6-5 CASRNLDRGHTEAFF TGTGCCAGCAGGAACTTAGACAGGGGGCACACTGAAGCTTTCTTT
TRBD2 - TRBJ2-3 TRBV2 CASSPLAGGADTQYF TGTGCCAGCAGCCCTCTAGCGGGGGGCGCAGATACGCAGTATTTT
- - TRBJ1-5 TRBV19 CASSSGTPYSNQPQHF TGTGCCAGTAGTTCCGGGACACCATATAGCAATCAGCCCCAGCATTTT
TRBD2 - TRBJ2-3 TRBV5-1 CASSRDYTDTQYF TGCGCCAGCAGCCGGGACTACACAGATACGCAGTATTTT
- - TRBJ2-3 TRBV9 CASSVDGVSLGTDTQYF TGTGCCAGCAGCGTAGACGGGGTTTCCTTGGGGACAGATACGCAGTATTTT
TRBD1 - TRBJ1-1 TRBV7-9 CASSLPRRGPNTEAFF TGTGCCAGCAGCTTACCCCGCAGGGGGCCGAACACTGAAGCTTTCTTT
- - TRBJ1-6 TRBV7-9 CASSPGGSSPLHF TGTGCCAGCAGCCCCGGAGGGAGTTCACCCCTCCACTTT
TRBD1 - TRBJ1-2 TRBV30 CAWSAGQGGNYGYTF TGTGCCTGGAGTGCGGGACAGGGGGGAAACTATGGCTACACCTTC
- - TRBJ2-1 TRBV6-5 CASSFPPGQFF TGTGCCAGCAGCTTCCCCCCAGGGCAGTTCTTC
- - TRBJ1-1 TRBV7-9 CASRRPGGGMNTEAFF TGTGCCAGCAGGCGCCCGGGGGGAGGGATGAACACTGAAGCTTTCTTT
TRBD1 - TRBJ1-2 TRBV2 CASSRQGPDYGYTF TGTGCCAGCAGTCGACAGGGCCCGGACTATGGCTACACCTTC
TRBD2 - TRBJ2-7 TRBV11-2 CASSFGLAGLSYEQYF TGTGCCAGCAGCTTCGGACTAGCGGGCCTCTCCTACGAGCAGTACTTC
TRBD2 - TRBJ2-3 TRBV7-6 CASSLFSSSGYTDTQYF TGTGCCAGCAGCTTGTTTTCGTCTAGCGGATACACAGATACGCAGTATTTT
TRBD1 - TRBJ1-1 TRBV2 CASSVDIDRGGTEAFF TGTGCCAGCAGTGTCGACATCGACAGGGGGGGGACTGAAGCTTTCTTT
- - TRBJ1-1 TRBV5-6 CASSLEQGISEAFF TGTGCCAGCAGCTTGGAACAGGGTATATCGGAAGCTTTCTTT
TRBD1 - TRBJ1-2 TRBV19 CASSIPRGDGYTF TGTGCCAGTAGTATTCCCAGGGGGGACGGCTACACCTTC
TRBD1 - TRBJ2-5 TRBV10-2 CASSASQGETQYF TGCGCCAGCAGTGCTTCACAGGGGGAGACCCAGTACTTC
- - TRBJ1-2 TRBV30 CAWSGSNYGYTF TGTGCCTGGAGTGGCAGCAACTATGGCTACACCTTC
- - TRBJ2-2 TRBV7-8 CASSLRTNLNTGELFF TGTGCCAGCAGCCTGAGGACAAATCTGAACACCGGGGAGCTGTTTTTT
TRBD2 - TRBJ2-1 TRBV5-4 CASSPPGLAGAGQFF TGTGCCAGCAGCCCTCCGGGACTAGCGGGGGCCGGGCAGTTCTTC
- - TRBJ1-4 TRBV18 CASSPRGGGEEKLFF TGTGCCAGCTCACCCCGGGGAGGGGGAGAGGAAAAACTGTTTTTT
- - TRBJ1-1 TRBV14 CASSQDPGTEAFF TGTGCCAGCAGCCAAGATCCCGGGACTGAAGCTTTCTTT
- - TRBJ1-4 TRBV28 CASRMGGVPARHEKLFF TGTGCCAGCAGAATGGGGGGAGTTCCGGCCCGCCATGAAAAACTGTTTTTT
- - TRBJ1-2 TRBV27 CASSPPGGHYGYTF TGTGCCAGCAGTCCCCCTGGGGGACACTATGGCTACACCTTC
- - TRBJ1-1 TRBV5-1 CASSTNTEAFF TGCGCCAGCAGCACGAACACTGAAGCTTTCTTT
- - TRBJ2-3 TRBV5-1 CASSLYSEPTDTQYF TGCGCCAGCAGCTTGTATTCAGAGCCCACAGATACGCAGTATTTT